This T cell receptor (beta chain) comes out of a study of tumor-infiltrating lymphocytes in primary liver carcinoma. About the study: Donors had hepatocellular carcinoma or combined HCC and intrahepatic cholangiocarcinoma.

Each 20-30 mg portion of unsorted bulk tissue served as the source for co-extraction of RNA and DNA. No treatment had been given to the patients, who were chronically infected with HBV. Germline CDR1 reads SGHAT; CDR2 reads FQNNGV. The CDR3 is 13 amino acids. The trim removed 3 bases at V and 10 bases at J, leaving 6 bases unmatched. Remarks on this clonotype: Its antigen is not known. Likely a read error: the CDR3 ends without its conserved phenylalanine or tryptophan.

Using a constant-region primer together with ProtoScript II reverse transcriptase, TCR beta cDNA was made from approximately 500 ng of total RNA. Libraries covering TCR beta were generated through three nested multiplex PCR rounds (using a slightly modified ARM-PCR). Primers for the first two PCR rounds were TRBV1-TRBV30 forward primers and a C-beta reverse primer (around 10 cycles per round). TCRdb reprocessed the multiplex PCR reads via MiXCR and lists one record per CDR3 protein. The table has 80,000 to 100,000 distinct CDR3 sequences, just over 65% seen once. Study observations and caveats: Pairs comparing tumor with adjacent tissue or blood overlapped less than pairs drawn from tumor regions. When set against blood, tumors had a significantly higher top-250-clone fraction (p = 0.039).

Sequenced sample: tumor-adjacent normal liver tissue. This clonotype was sampled from a man between 40 and 49 years old with primary liver carcinoma and hepatitis B virus infection. The gene calls are TRBV11-2 and TRBJ2-4, with 7 bases fitting TRBD2. The CDR3 loop reads CASSFQRGTIQYL. In DNA form, the CDR3 reads TGTGCCAGCAGCTTTCAGCGGGGAACGATTCAGTACCTC.